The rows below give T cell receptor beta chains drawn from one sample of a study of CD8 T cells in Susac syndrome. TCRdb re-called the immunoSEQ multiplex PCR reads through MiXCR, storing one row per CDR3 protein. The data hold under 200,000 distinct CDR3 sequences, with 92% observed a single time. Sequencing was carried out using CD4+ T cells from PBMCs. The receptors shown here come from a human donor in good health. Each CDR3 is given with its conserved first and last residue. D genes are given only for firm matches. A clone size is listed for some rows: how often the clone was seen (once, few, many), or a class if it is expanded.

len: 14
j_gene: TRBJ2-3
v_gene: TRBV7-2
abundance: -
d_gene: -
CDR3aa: CASSLYQGPYTQYF
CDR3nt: TGTGCCAGCAGCTTATATCAGGGCCCTTATACGCAGTATTTT

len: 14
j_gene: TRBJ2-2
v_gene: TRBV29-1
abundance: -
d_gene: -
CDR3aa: CSVGSGQSTGELFF
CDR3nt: TGCAGCGTGGGGTCCGGACAGTCTACCGGGGAGCTGTTTTTT

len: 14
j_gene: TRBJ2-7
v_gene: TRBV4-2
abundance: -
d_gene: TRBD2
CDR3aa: CASRLRGGGSEQYF
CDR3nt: TGTGCCAGCAGACTTCGGGGGGGAGGGAGCGAGCAGTACTTC

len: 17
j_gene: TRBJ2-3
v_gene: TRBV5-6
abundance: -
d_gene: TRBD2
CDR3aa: CASSGVRLAGAGDTQYF
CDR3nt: TGTGCCAGCAGCGGCGTGAGACTAGCGGGGGCCGGAGATACGCAGTATTTT

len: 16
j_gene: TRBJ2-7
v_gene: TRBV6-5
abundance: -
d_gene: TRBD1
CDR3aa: CASSYSSAGGVYEQYF
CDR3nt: TGTGCCAGCAGTTACTCTTCGGCAGGGGGCGTTTACGAGCAGTACTTC

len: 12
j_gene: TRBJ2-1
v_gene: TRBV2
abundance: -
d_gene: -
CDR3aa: CASSDTGVEQFF
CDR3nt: TGTGCCAGCAGTGATACCGGGGTTGAGCAGTTCTTC

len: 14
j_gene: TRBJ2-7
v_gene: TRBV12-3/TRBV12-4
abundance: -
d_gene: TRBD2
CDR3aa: CASSPSSGVRQQYF
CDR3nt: TGTGCCAGCAGTCCCTCGAGCGGGGTACGGCAGCAGTACTTC

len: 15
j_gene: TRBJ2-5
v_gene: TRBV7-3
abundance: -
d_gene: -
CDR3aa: CASSALGGNWETQYF
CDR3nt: TGTGCCAGCAGCGCCCTCGGGGGCAATTGGGAGACCCAGTACTTC

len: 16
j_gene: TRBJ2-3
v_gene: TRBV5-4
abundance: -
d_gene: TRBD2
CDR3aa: CASSLGAGVSTDTQYF
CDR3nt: TGTGCCAGCAGCTTGGGAGCGGGGGTGAGCACAGATACGCAGTATTTT

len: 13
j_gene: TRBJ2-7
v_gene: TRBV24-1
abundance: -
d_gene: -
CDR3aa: CATSDGGRHEQYF
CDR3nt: TGTGCCACCAGTGATGGGGGAAGGCACGAGCAGTACTTC

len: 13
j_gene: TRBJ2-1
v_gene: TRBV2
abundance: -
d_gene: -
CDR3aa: CASSDAPGGEQFF
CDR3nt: TGTGCCAGCAGTGACGCCCCCGGCGGTGAGCAGTTCTTC

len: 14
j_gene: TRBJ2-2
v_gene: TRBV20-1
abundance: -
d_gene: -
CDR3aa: CSAIRGLNTGELFF
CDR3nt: TGCAGTGCTATCAGGGGCCTTAACACCGGGGAGCTGTTTTTT

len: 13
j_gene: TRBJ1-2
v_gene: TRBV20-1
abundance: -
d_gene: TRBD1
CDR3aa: CSAREGRGAGYTF
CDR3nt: TGCAGTGCTAGAGAGGGCAGGGGGGCTGGCTACACCTTC

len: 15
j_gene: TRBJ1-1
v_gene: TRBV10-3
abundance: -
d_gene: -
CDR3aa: CASGQSGRWNTEAFF
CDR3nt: TGTGCCAGTGGACAGTCCGGGCGTTGGAACACTGAAGCTTTCTTT

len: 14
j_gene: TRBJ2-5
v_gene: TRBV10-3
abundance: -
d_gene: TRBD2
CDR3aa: CAISPRGDQETQYF
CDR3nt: TGTGCCATCAGTCCTCGGGGGGACCAAGAGACCCAGTACTTC

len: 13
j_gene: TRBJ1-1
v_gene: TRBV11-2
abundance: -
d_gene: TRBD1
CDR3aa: CASSLNRGPEAFF
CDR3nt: TGTGCCAGCAGCTTAAACAGGGGTCCTGAAGCTTTCTTT

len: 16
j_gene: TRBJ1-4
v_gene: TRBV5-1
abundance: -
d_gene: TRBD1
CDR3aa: CASSKGATKVDEKLFF
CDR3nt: TGCGCCAGCAGTAAGGGGGCAACCAAGGTGGATGAAAAACTGTTTTTT

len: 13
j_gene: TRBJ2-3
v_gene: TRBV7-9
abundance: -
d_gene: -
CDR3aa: CASSFTGPDTQYF
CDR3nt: TGTGCCAGCAGCTTTACGGGCCCAGATACGCAGTATTTT

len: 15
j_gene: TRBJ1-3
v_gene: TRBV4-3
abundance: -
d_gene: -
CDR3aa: CASSQGRASGNTIYF
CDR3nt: TGCGCCAGCAGCCAAGGACGGGCCTCTGGAAACACCATATATTTT

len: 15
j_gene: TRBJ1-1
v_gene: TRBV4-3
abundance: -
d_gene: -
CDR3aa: CASSQETPGPVEAFF
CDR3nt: TGCGCCAGCAGCCAAGAGACCCCCGGACCGGTTGAAGCTTTCTTT

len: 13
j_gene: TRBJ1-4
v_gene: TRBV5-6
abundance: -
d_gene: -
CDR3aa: CASSLRRKEKLFF
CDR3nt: TGTGCCAGCAGCTTGAGGAGGAAGGAAAAACTGTTTTTT

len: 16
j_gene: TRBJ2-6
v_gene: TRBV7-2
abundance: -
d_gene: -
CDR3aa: CASSLSSYSGANVLTF
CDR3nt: TGTGCCAGCAGCTTGTCCTCCTACTCTGGGGCCAACGTCCTGACTTTC

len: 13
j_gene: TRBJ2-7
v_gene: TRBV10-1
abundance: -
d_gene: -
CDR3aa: CASSEIGGYEQYF
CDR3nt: TGCGCCAGCAGTGAGATAGGTGGTTACGAGCAGTACTTC

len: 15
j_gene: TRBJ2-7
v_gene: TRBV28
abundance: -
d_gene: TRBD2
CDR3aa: CASSLRTSGPYEQYF
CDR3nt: TGTGCCAGCAGTTTAAGGACTAGCGGTCCCTACGAGCAGTACTTC

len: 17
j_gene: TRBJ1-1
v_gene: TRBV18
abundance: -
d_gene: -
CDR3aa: CASSPVIGGHLDTEAFF
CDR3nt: TGTGCCAGCTCACCCGTCATTGGTGGTCATCTGGACACTGAAGCTTTCTTT

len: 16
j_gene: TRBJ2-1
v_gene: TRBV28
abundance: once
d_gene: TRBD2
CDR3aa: CASSLASGRAGNEQFF
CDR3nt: TGTGCCAGCAGTTTGGCTAGCGGGAGGGCCGGGAATGAGCAGTTCTTC

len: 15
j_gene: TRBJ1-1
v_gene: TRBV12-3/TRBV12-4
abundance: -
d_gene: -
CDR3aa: CASSSSQVKRTEAFF
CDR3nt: TGTGCCAGCAGTTCCTCACAGGTGAAACGGACTGAAGCTTTCTTT

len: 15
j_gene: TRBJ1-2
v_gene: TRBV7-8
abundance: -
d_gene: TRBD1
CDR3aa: CASSFGTGGSYGYTF
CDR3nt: TGTGCCAGCAGCTTCGGGACAGGGGGTAGCTATGGCTACACCTTC

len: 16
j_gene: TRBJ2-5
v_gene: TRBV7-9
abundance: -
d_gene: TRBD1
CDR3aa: CASSPGQAPTQETQYF
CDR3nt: TGTGCCAGCAGCCCTGGACAGGCCCCCACACAAGAGACCCAGTACTTC

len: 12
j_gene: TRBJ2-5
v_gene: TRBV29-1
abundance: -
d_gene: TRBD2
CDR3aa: CSASGGEETQYF
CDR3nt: TGCAGCGCTAGCGGGGGGGAGGAGACCCAGTACTTC

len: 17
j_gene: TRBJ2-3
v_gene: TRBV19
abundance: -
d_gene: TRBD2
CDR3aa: CASSIRLAGGPTDTQYF
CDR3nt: TGTGCCAGTAGTATTCGACTAGCGGGAGGGCCCACAGATACGCAGTATTTT

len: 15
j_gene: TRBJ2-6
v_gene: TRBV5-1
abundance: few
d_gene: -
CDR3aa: CASRLQGSGANVLTF
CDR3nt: TGCGCCAGCAGGTTACAGGGCTCTGGGGCCAACGTCCTGACTTTC

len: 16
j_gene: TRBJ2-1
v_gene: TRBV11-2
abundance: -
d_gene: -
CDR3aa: CASSPGLAKIYNEQFF
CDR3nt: TGTGCCAGCTCCCCAGGACTCGCCAAGATTTACAATGAGCAGTTCTTC

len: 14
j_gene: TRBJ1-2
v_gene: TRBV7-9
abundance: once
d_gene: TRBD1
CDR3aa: CASSAGTANYGYTF
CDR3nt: TGTGCCAGCAGCGCAGGGACAGCTAACTATGGCTACACCTTC

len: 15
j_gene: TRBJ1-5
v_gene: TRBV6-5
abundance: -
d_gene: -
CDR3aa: CASSYGPNPNQPQHF
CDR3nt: TGTGCCAGCAGTTACGGGCCCAACCCAAATCAGCCCCAGCATTTT

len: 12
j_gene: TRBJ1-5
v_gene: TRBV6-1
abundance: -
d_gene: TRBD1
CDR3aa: CASSTGVQPQHF
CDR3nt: TGTGCCAGCAGTACAGGGGTTCAGCCCCAGCATTTT

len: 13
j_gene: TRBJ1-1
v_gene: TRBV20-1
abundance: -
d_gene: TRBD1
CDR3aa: CSSKGARNTEAFF
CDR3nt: TGCAGTTCGAAGGGGGCGCGGAACACTGAAGCTTTCTTT

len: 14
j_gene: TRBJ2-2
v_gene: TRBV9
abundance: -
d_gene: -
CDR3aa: CASSPTSFAGELFF
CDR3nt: TGTGCCAGCAGCCCCACTAGCTTCGCCGGGGAGCTGTTTTTT

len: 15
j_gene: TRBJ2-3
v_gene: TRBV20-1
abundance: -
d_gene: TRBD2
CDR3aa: CSAPRKRGPSDTQYF
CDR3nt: TGCAGTGCCCCCCGGAAGCGGGGGCCGTCAGATACGCAGTATTTT

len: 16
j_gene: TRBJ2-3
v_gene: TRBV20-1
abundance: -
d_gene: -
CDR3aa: CSARDLGRGEADTQYF
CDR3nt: TGCAGTGCTAGAGATCTTGGCAGGGGAGAGGCAGATACGCAGTATTTT